This T cell receptor (beta chain) was captured in a study of cytomegalovirus exposure and HLA in healthy donors. J gave up 2 bases and V 4 bases, and 11 bases lay outside the gene matches. Per the germline V gene, CDR1 is MNHEY and CDR2 is SVGAGI. CDR3 size: 16 residues. PCR was performed using 60 Vbeta and 13 Jbeta primers. Clones were read by immunoSEQ multiplex PCR, and TCRdb kept only the in-frame ones, dropping some. The listing records some 110,000 clones. All the people who gave samples were healthy bone marrow donors. The sample was PBMCs. The chain uses TRBV6-5 and TRBJ2-7, with 7 bases matching TRBD1. The TCR sequence derives from a man in his forties in good health and CMV-seropositive. The CDR3 bases are TGTGCCAGCAGTTCCCATACAGGGGAATCGACCTACGAGCAGTACTTC. Its translation: CASSSHTGESTYEQYF.